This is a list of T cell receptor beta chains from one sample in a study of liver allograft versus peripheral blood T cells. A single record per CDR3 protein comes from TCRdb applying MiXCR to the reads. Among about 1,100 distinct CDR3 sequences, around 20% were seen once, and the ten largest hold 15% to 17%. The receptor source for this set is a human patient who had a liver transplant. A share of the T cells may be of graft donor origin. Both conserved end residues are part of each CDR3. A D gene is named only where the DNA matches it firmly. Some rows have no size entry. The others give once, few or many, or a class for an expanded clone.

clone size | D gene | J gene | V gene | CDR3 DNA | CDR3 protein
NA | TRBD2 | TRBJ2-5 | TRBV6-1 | TGTGCCAGCAGTGAAACTAGCGGGGGGGCCGGAGAGACCCAGTACTTC | CASSETSGGAGETQYF
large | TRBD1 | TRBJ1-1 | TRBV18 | TGTGCCAGCTCACGGGGGGCAGGGGGATTTGGGAACACTGAAGCTTTCTTT | CASSRGAGGFGNTEAFF
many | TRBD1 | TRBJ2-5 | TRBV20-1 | TGCAGTGTCCCCATGGGACAGCAAGAGACCCAGTACTTC | CSVPMGQQETQYF
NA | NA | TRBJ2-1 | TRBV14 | TGTGCCAGCAGGTCCAGACTGTACGATGAGCAGTTCTTC | CASRSRLYDEQFF
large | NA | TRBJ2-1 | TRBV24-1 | TGTGCCACCAGTGATTTGCCAGGGAATGAGCAGTTCTTC | CATSDLPGNEQFF
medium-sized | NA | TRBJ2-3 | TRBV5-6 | TGTGCCAGCGCCCTGGGGGGACCAGATACGCAGTATTTT | CASALGGPDTQYF
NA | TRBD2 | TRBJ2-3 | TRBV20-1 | TGCAGTGCTATAGACAGTAAAGTAGCGGGGAAAGATACGCAGTATTTT | CSAIDSKVAGKDTQYF
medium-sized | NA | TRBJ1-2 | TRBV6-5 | TGTGCCAGCAGCCCCCGGGGAAAGTATGGCTACACCTTC | CASSPRGKYGYTF
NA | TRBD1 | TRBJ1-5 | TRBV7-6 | TGTGCCAGCAGCCGGGTGACAGGGGCCGAGCCCCAGCATTTT | CASSRVTGAEPQHF
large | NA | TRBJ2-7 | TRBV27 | TGTGCCAGCAGTTTCGCCCAAAGCTACGAGCAGTACTTC | CASSFAQSYEQYF
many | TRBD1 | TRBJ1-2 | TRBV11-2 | TGTGCCAGCAGCTTATCCCCGACAGGGAACTATGGCTACACCTTC | CASSLSPTGNYGYTF
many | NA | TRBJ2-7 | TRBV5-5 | TGTGCCAGCAGCTTCGGCCAGGGGAGCTACGAGCAGTACTTC | CASSFGQGSYEQYF
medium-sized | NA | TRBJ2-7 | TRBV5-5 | TGTGCCAGCAGCTTGGGGGGTCCAAGCTCCTACGAGCAGTACTTC | CASSLGGPSSYEQYF
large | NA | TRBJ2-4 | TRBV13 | TGTGCCAGCAGCTTAGGTTTAGGGGGGACCAAAAACATTCAGTACTTC | CASSLGLGGTKNIQYF
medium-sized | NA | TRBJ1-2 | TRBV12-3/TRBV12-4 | TGTGCCAGCAGTTTCCACCCGGCCTCCTATGGCTACACCTTC | CASSFHPASYGYTF
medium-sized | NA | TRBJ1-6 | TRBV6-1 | TGTGCCAGCAGTGAAGTAGACAGCGGGTCACCCCTCCACTTT | CASSEVDSGSPLHF
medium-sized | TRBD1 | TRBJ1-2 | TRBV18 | TGTGCCAGCTCCGCAACTATAATATACAGGGGTGACTATGGCTACACCTTC | CASSATIIYRGDYGYTF
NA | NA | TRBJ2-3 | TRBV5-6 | TGTGCCAGCAGCTTGGGAGGTGCCGGAGACCCCACAGATACGCAGTATTTT | CASSLGGAGDPTDTQYF
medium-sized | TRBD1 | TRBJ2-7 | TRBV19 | TGTGCCAGTAGTCTCGGACAGGGGACTATCTACGAGCAGTACTTC | CASSLGQGTIYEQYF
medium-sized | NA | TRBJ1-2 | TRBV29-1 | TGCAGCACTCGGGGGCCTAACTATGGCTACACCTTC | CSTRGPNYGYTF
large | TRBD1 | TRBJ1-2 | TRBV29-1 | TGCAGCGTTGAAACAGGGGGATTAGGCTACACCTTC | CSVETGGLGYTF
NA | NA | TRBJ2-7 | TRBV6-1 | TGTGCCAGCAGGTGGACAGTCTACGAGCAGTACTTC | CASRWTVYEQYF
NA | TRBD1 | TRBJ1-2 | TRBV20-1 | TGCAGTGCTGGCTCACAGGGGACCCTCTCTAGGAGGGGCTACACCTTC | CSAGSQGTLSRRGYTF
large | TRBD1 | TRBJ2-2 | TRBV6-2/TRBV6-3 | TGTGCCAGCAGTACAGGGGACAGCGGGGAGCTGTTTTTT | CASSTGDSGELFF
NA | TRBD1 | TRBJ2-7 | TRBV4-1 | TGCGCCAGCAGCCCAGGGACAGGGTTCTACGAGCAGTACTTC | CASSPGTGFYEQYF
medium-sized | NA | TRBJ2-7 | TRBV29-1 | TGCAGCGTAGTGGGACCGAGGGGGGAGCAGTACTTC | CSVVGPRGEQYF
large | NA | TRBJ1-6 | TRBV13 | TGTGCCAGCAGCTCCAAAGGGGGCTCCTATAATTCACCCCTCCACTTT | CASSSKGGSYNSPLHF
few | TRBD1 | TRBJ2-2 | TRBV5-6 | TGTGCCAGCAGCGGAAGTGGGACAGGGCTAACCGGGGAGCTGTTTTTT | CASSGSGTGLTGELFF
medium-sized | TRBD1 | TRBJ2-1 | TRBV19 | TGTGCCAGTACCCCGGACAGGGGGCCTTACAATGAGCAGTTCTTC | CASTPDRGPYNEQFF
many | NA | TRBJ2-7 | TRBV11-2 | TGTGCCAGCAGCCTCAACTACGAGCAGTACTTC | CASSLNYEQYF
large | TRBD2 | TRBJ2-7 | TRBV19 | TGTGCCAGTAGTACTGGACTAGCGGGGAGTTTCGAGCAGTACTTC | CASSTGLAGSFEQYF
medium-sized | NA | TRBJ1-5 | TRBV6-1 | TGTGCCAGCAGTGAACTGTTTAACAGCAATCAGCCCCAGCATTTT | CASSELFNSNQPQHF
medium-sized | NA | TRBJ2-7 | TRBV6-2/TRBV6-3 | TGTGCCAGCAGTTACTCTCACCACGAGCAGTACTTC | CASSYSHHEQYF